The next 32 T cell receptor beta chains were all read from a single sample in a study of CD4 T cells in relation to SARS-CoV-2 and coronaviruses (dated by TCRdb to about 2021). No antigen has been assigned to these receptors. The method was the immunoSEQ multiplex PCR assay. The clones in this table, taken by TCRdb from immuneACCESS, are in-frame only. Not every clone is retained; where verified, under half of the shortfall comes from an unresolved V gene, and the cause of the rest is unknown. The sample profile shows some 21,000 clones; approximately 84% of them were found once. The ten largest make up roughly 16% of the sample. CD4+ T cells from unexposed donors were collected before the COVID-19 pandemic (2011-2018). After more than 9 days of culture, CD4+ T cells were isolated with the EasySep CD4+ T cell isolation kit. Sequencing was carried out using CD4+ T cells from PBMCs, cultured in vitro. The receptors stem from a human donor in good health.

The rearrangement links TRBV18 to TRBJ2-2; D uncertain. CDR1 KGHSH and CDR2 LQKENI come from the germline V gene. Trimming left V 3 bases short and J 4 bases short, with 12 bases between. This CDR3 comprises 15 residues. CDR3 nucleotide sequence: TGTGCCAGCTCACCCAAGGCCTCTGTCACCGGGGAGCTGTTTTTT. Its translation: CASSPKASVTGELFF.

This rearrangement joins TRBV28 to TRBJ1-5; D remains ambiguous. This CDR3 has 12 amino acids. Looked up from germline, CDR1 is MDHEN and CDR2 is SYDVKM. Trimming removed 11 bases at V and 3 bases at J, with 11 bases between. CDR3 in amino acids: CALGPINQPQHF. DNA of the CDR3: TGTGCCTTAGGACCGATCAATCAGCCCCAGCATTTT.

In its sample, this clone ranks as medium-sized. This chain links TRBV7-3 with TRBJ2-3; no clear D gene. V was clipped by 2 bases and J by 5 bases, with 8 bases between them. Germline V gives CDR1 SGHTA, CDR2 FQGTGA. This CDR3 contains 13 residues. The CDR3: CASSLLSGDTQYF. CDR3 DNA: TGTGCCAGCAGCTTATTGTCAGGAGATACGCAGTATTTT.

This chain connects TRBV5-1 to TRBJ2-2; D is unresolved. The germline CDR1 and CDR2 sequences are SGHRS and YFSETQ. CDR3 length: 15 amino acids. V dropped 0 bases and J dropped 5 bases, with 11 bases sitting between them. The CDR3: CASSLEWAGTGELFF. CDR3 sequence (DNA): TGCGCCAGCAGCTTGGAATGGGCTGGGACCGGGGAGCTGTTTTTT.

This CDR3 reads CASSIPRINEKLFF. The CDR3, as DNA: TGTGCCAGTAGTATCCCCAGGATTAATGAAAAACTGTTTTTT. The rearrangement links TRBV19 to TRBJ1-4; D remains ambiguous. In germline, CDR1 is LNHDA, CDR2 SQIVND (reference sequence). Trimming removed 3 bases from V and 4 bases from J, with 9 bases in between. This CDR3 contains 14 residues.

A few counts support this clone. This chain joins TRBV5-6 and TRBJ2-7, with D possibly TRBD2 on 6 matching bases. The germline V gene has CDR1 SGHDT and CDR2 YYEEEE. Trimming took 5 bases from V and 1 from J, leaving 16 bases between them. This CDR3 has 15 residues. CDR3 DNA sequence: TGTGCCAGCAGTCCTACACCGGGAGCGTCCTACGAGCAGTACTTC. Amino acids: CASSPTPGASYEQYF.

This clone was counted between two and nine times. This rearrangement joins TRBV6-5 to TRBJ2-5, with D hard to call. Trimming removed 4 bases from V and 3 bases from J, with 6 bases in between. The CDR3 extends over 12 amino acids. Germline V gives CDR1 MNHEY, CDR2 SVGAGI. The CDR3 DNA sequence: TGTGCCAGCAGTTTGAACGAAGAGACCCAGTACTTC. Its protein product is CASSLNEETQYF.

V gene TRBV7-8 combines with J gene TRBJ2-7; D is possibly TRBD2 (7 bases). V was trimmed by 4 bases and J by 5 bases, leaving 18 bases between them. The CDR3 runs 15 residues. CDR1 is SGHVS and CDR2 is FQNEAQ in the germline V gene. The DNA for the CDR3 is TGTGCCAGCAGCTCTGGGGGCGGGAGAGAGAACGAGCAGTACTTC. Translated: CASSSGGGRENEQYF.

The chain carries TRBV18 and TRBJ2-5; 7 nucleotides align to TRBD1. The CDR3 contains 16 residues. V lost 0 bases to trimming and J lost 5 bases; unmatched junction nucleotides: 9. Looked up from germline, CDR1 is KGHSH and CDR2 is LQKENI. The CDR3 DNA follows: TGTGCCAGCTCACCACCGAGGGACAGTTCTTCTGAGACCCAGTACTTC. Amino acid sequence: CASSPPRDSSSETQYF.

This rearrangement joins TRBV3-1 (or the pseudogene TRBV3-2) to TRBJ2-7; D remains ambiguous. Germline V gene lookup returns CDR1 LGHDT and CDR2 YNNKEL (reference sequence). This CDR3 is 15 amino acids long. Trimming shortened V by 0 bases and J by 0 bases, and 9 bases separated the two germline ends. This CDR3 reads CASSQDLSVSYEQYF. For the CDR3, the DNA is TGTGCCAGCAGCCAAGATCTGTCGGTCTCCTACGAGCAGTACTTC.

The rearrangement joins TRBV2 to TRBJ1-5; 8 bases align to TRBD1. CDR3 length: 13 amino acids. Germline V gene lookup returns CDR1 SNHLY and CDR2 FYNNEI. J lost 2 bases, V lost 8 bases, and 2 bases had no gene match. The DNA of the CDR3 is TGTGCCAGCGGACAGGGAGGCAATCAGCCCCAGCATTTT. It codes for CASGQGGNQPQHF.

V and J are TRBV5-1 and TRBJ2-5, with 10 bases fitting TRBD1. The CDR3 length is 16 residues. The junction had 6 bases not matched to a gene; V was cut back by 0 bases and J by 4 bases. Germline values: CDR1 SGHRS, CDR2 YFSETQ. The DNA of the CDR3 is TGCGCCAGCAGCTTGGGGGGGACAGGGGTTCCAGAGACCCAGTACTTC. Its protein product is CASSLGGTGVPETQYF.

The chain uses TRBV29-1 and TRBJ2-3; D remains ambiguous. The germline V and J ends were trimmed by 6 bases and 0 bases, with 7 bases remaining between them. This CDR3 has 12 residues. The germline V gene has CDR1 SQVTM and CDR2 ANQGSEA. The CDR3 region is CSVDPSTDTQYF. CDR3 nucleotide sequence: TGCAGCGTGGACCCTAGCACAGATACGCAGTATTTT.

This chain links TRBV7-3 with TRBJ2-1; the match to TRBD2 covers 10 bases. Trimming took 1 base from V and 3 from J; bases not matched to a gene: 9. Germline assignment: CDR1 SGHTA and CDR2 FQGTGA. CDR3 length: 18 residues. The CDR3 DNA is TGTGCCAGCAGCTTAAGGGGCGTAGGGACTAGCGACTACAATGAGCAGTTCTTC. This encodes CASSLRGVGTSDYNEQFF.

The V and J genes are TRBV3-1 (or the pseudogene TRBV3-2) and TRBJ2-5; 7 bases match TRBD2. This CDR3 region has 16 residues. With 4 bases clipped from V and 1 base from J, the junction kept 9 bases outside the gene matches. Looked up from germline, CDR1 is LGHDT and CDR2 is YNNKEL (reference sequence). In DNA form, the CDR3 reads TGTGCCAGCAGCCCGGGCTCGGGAGGCACCCAAGAGACCCAGTACTTC. Translation: CASSPGSGGTQETQYF.

The chain uses TRBV15 and TRBJ1-1; D remains ambiguous. V lost 1 base, J lost 0 bases, and 12 bases lay in between. The CDR3 length is 16 residues. CDR1 and CDR2 (germline): LNHNV, YYDKDF (reference sequence). CDR3 sequence: CATSRGVTTVNTEAFF. The CDR3 region has the DNA TGTGCCACCAGCAGAGGCGTTACAACGGTGAACACTGAAGCTTTCTTT.

This clone occurred once. The V and J genes are TRBV5-1 and TRBJ2-7; the D gene is possibly TRBD2 (6 bases). The CDR3 consists of 14 residues. Trimming pared 2 bases from V and 5 bases from J, leaving 14 bases between. Per germline, CDR1 SGHRS and CDR2 YFSETQ. CDR3 coding DNA: TGCGCCAGCAGCTTCCAGTTAGCGGCGAACGAGCAGTACTTC. As protein: CASSFQLAANEQYF.

The chain links TRBV7-9 to TRBJ2-3, with D possibly matching TRBD1 (5 bases). V was pared by 7 bases and J by 1 base, with 21 bases between. There are 17 residues in the CDR3. CDR1 and CDR2 from the germline V gene are SEHNR and FQNEAQ (reference sequence). Written as DNA, the CDR3 is TGTGCCAGCAAGTCTGATTTCTTAGGGGTGGGCACAGATACGCAGTATTTT. Translating gives CASKSDFLGVGTDTQYF.

This clone was seen a few times. The chain carries TRBV19 and TRBJ2-1, with D perhaps matching TRBD2 (5 bases). With 2 bases removed from V and 0 bases from J, the gap between germline ends came to 14 bases. This CDR3 is 17 amino acids long. Germline V lookup: CDR1 LNHDA, CDR2 SQIVND (reference sequence). The CDR3 bases are TGTGCCAGTAGTATATCGAACATGGCGGGCTCCTACAATGAGCAGTTCTTC. Translating gives CASSISNMAGSYNEQFF.

This clone was recorded once. The chain joins TRBV28 to TRBJ1-5, with D possibly being TRBD1 (6 bases). CDR1 and CDR2 (germline): MDHEN, SYDVKM. Trimming shortened V by 5 bases and J by 1 base, and 15 bases separated the two germline ends. This CDR3 is 16 amino acids long. In nucleotides, the CDR3 is TGTGCCAGCAGTCCGAGGACAGAGCACAGCAATCAGCCCCAGCATTTT. It yields the protein CASSPRTEHSNQPQHF.

The genes are TRBV7-9 and TRBJ1-4; 9 bases fit TRBD1. The CDR3 covers 14 residues. Germline V lookup: CDR1 SEHNR, CDR2 FQNEAQ (reference sequence). The V gene end was trimmed by 10 bases and the J gene end by 8 bases; junction bases not matched to a gene: 11. The CDR3 bases are TGTGCCACCCAGCGACAGGGGGATTTGGAAAAACTGTTTTTT. This encodes CATQRQGDLEKLFF.

J is TRBJ2-1 and V is TRBV7-3, with no clear D. V gave up 2 bases and J gave up 7 bases, with 3 bases separating them. The CDR3 is made up of 11 amino acids. CDR1 is SGHTA and CDR2 is FQGTGA in the germline V gene. CDR3 coding DNA: TGTGCCAGCAGCTTATCGAATGAGCAGTTCTTC. It specifies CASSLSNEQFF.

This clone appeared a single time. The genes are TRBV6-4 and TRBJ2-3; D unclear. The V end was cut by 2 bases, the J end by 0 bases, with 12 bases between. The CDR3 has 16 amino acids. Germline CDR1 reads MRHNA; CDR2 reads SNTAGT. CDR3 protein: CASSDNSGASTDTQYF. The CDR3 nucleotides read TGTGCCAGCAGTGACAACTCGGGTGCTAGCACAGATACGCAGTATTTT.

The chain links TRBV20-1 to TRBJ2-7, with no clear D. This CDR3 contains 11 residues. V lost 5 bases and J lost 5, with 10 bases in between. Germline CDR1 reads DFQATT; CDR2 reads SNEGSKA (reference sequence). DNA of the CDR3: TGCAGTGCTGACGGCTTGGACGAGCAGTACTTC. Encoded protein: CSADGLDEQYF.

The chain joins TRBV5-1 to TRBJ1-4; D not resolved. The ends were cut back, 5 bases at V and 5 bases at J, with 10 bases in the middle. The CDR3 has 13 residues. The germline V gene encodes CDR1 SGHRS and CDR2 YFSETQ. The CDR3 DNA is TGCGCCAGCAGTAGCCTGGGAAATGAAAAACTGTTTTTT. This sequence encodes CASSSLGNEKLFF.

The V and J genes are TRBV9 and TRBJ2-2, with D perhaps TRBD2 (6 bases). V was cut by 3 bases and J by 2 bases, with 14 bases left in between. CDR1 SGDLS and CDR2 YYNGEE come from the germline V gene. The CDR3 sequence is 16 residues long. The CDR3 loop reads CASSAQLSGNTGELFF. The CDR3, as DNA: TGTGCCAGCAGCGCCCAACTTAGCGGAAACACCGGGGAGCTGTTTTTT. Full variable domain (rest looked up from reference TRBV9 and TRBJ2-2): DSGVTQTPKHLITATGQRVTLRCSPRSGDLSVYWYQQSLDQGLQFLIQYYNGEERAKGNILERFSAQQFPDLHSELNLSSLELGDSALYFCASSAQLSGNTGELFFGEGSRLTVL.

This chain joins TRBV21-1 and TRBJ2-2. TRBV21-1 is recorded as a pseudogene. The CDR3 spans 15 residues. DNA of the CDR3: TGTGCCAGCAGCGTCCTCTTCGGCTACACCGGGGAGCTGTTTTTT. Its protein is CASSVLFGYTGELFF.

The rearrangement uses TRBV21-1 and TRBJ2-7; the DNA was not used to check the table's D call, TRBD2. TRBV21-1 is noted as a pseudogene. The CDR3 is made up of 20 amino acids. The CDR3 DNA is TGTGCCAGCAGCGCCCCCCTGGACCGCCTCAAGACTAGCGGGAGCTACGAGCAGTACTTC. It encodes CASSAPLDRLKTSGSYEQYF.

This chain joins TRBV24-1 and TRBJ2-7, with D perhaps matching TRBD1 (6 bases). Germline V gene sequence: CDR1 KGHDR, CDR2 SFDVKD. The ends were cut back, 3 bases at V and 6 bases at J, with 17 bases in the middle. This CDR3 has 15 residues. In nucleotides, the CDR3 is TGTGCCACCAGTGATAGGGGGAGTTTCCGGCGCGAGCAGTACTTC. This translates into CATSDRGSFRREQYF.

CDR3 bases: TGCAGGGGGACAGGGCTATCCTACGAGCAGTACTTC. Protein product: CRGTGLSYEQYF. This chain joins TRBV29-1 and TRBJ2-7, with 9 bases aligning to TRBD1. This CDR3 comprises 12 residues. Germline lookup yields CDR1 SQVTM and CDR2 ANQGSEA.

This clone was seen a single time. The J gene is TRBJ2-7, the V gene TRBV6-5; a weak D match, TRBD2 (6 bases). This CDR3 is 12 amino acids long. Germline V gives CDR1 MNHEY, CDR2 SVGAGI. Trimming took off 7 bases at V and 3 bases at J, with 10 bases between the two ends. CDR3 loop: CASKGGVYEQYF. The DNA of the CDR3 is TGTGCCAGCAAAGGCGGGGTCTACGAGCAGTACTTC.

This clone has more than one count but fewer than ten. The rearrangement joins TRBV19 to TRBJ1-2, with 10 positions matching TRBD1. Germline V lookup: CDR1 LNHDA, CDR2 SQIVND (reference sequence). CDR3 length: 14 amino acids. The J segment lost 5 bases and the V segment lost 5 bases, leaving 5 bases of the junction unmatched. CDR3 DNA: TGTGCCAGTAGTCCCGGGACAGGGGAATATGGCTACACCTTC. This gives the protein CASSPGTGEYGYTF.